The 15 T cell receptor beta chains given below trace back to one sample, sequenced in a study of blood T cell repertoires in COVID-19. Sequencing used immunoSEQ multiplex PCR; TCRdb keeps in-frame clones, though not all of them. The table shows roughly 190,000 clones, with 85% occurring only once. The sequenced material came from peripheral blood. Receptors were obtained from a woman aged 60-75 years with acute or convalescent COVID-19.

The genes are TRBV19 and TRBJ1-5, with TRBD1 identical over 10 bases. This CDR3 has 15 amino acids. Trimming removed 6 bases from V and 1 base from J; junction bases left unmatched: 3. Germline V gives CDR1 LNHDA, CDR2 SQIVND (reference sequence). The CDR3 spells CASRTTGGSNQPQHF. Here the CDR3 DNA reads TGTGCCAGTAGGACGACAGGGGGCAGCAATCAGCCCCAGCATTTT.

J is TRBJ1-1 and V is TRBV7-3; D is ambiguous. Trimming took off 0 bases at V and 5 bases at J, with 7 bases between the two ends. CDR3 length equals 13 residues. Germline CDR1 and CDR2: SGHTA and FQGTGA. The CDR3 DNA reads TGTGCCAGCAGCTTAACGTTTTTAACTGAAGCTTTCTTT. It encodes CASSLTFLTEAFF.

The chain carries TRBV9 and TRBJ2-3; 14 bases fit TRBD2. The CDR3 runs to 16 residues. After removal of 4 bases from V and 5 bases from J, the junction contained 6 bases not matched to a gene. The germline CDR1 and CDR2 sequences are SGDLS and YYNGEE. CDR3 loop: CASSSRLAGGGDTQYF. DNA of the CDR3: TGTGCCAGCAGCTCCCGACTAGCGGGAGGGGGAGATACGCAGTATTTT. Full variable domain (remainder filled in from reference TRBV9 and TRBJ2-3): DSGVTQTPKHLITATGQRVTLRCSPRSGDLSVYWYQQSLDQGLQFLIQYYNGEERAKGNILERFSAQQFPDLHSELNLSSLELGDSALYFCASSSRLAGGGDTQYFGPGTRLTVL.

This chain joins TRBV28 and TRBJ1-6, with D possibly being TRBD1 (5 bases). The CDR3 is 10 residues long. Per the germline V gene, CDR1 is MDHEN and CDR2 is SYDVKM. Trimming removed 6 bases at V and 14 bases at J, with 8 bases between. CDR3 protein: CASRPGSLHF. DNA of the CDR3: TGTGCCAGCAGGCCAGGGTCCCTCCACTTT.

This chain connects TRBV21-1 to TRBJ1-1; the table names TRBD1, a call not compared with the DNA. TRBV21-1 is marked as a pseudogene. The CDR3 is made up of 14 amino acids. The CDR3 reads CASGRQVVGIEAFF. DNA of the CDR3: TGTGCCAGCGGCCGACAGGTAGTGGGGATTGAAGCTTTCTTT.

This chain links TRBV5-8 with TRBJ1-5, with D hard to call. V gave up 4 bases and J gave up 9 bases, with 14 bases separating them. The CDR3 length is 13 residues. Germline values: CDR1 SGHTS, CDR2 YDEGEE. The CDR3 loop reads CASSPDVGGPQHF. CDR3 DNA: TGTGCCAGCAGCCCGGACGTAGGAGGGCCCCAGCATTTT.

The chain is built from TRBV5-1 and TRBJ2-3; 7 bases are shared with TRBD2. This CDR3 is built from 18 residues. Looked up from germline, CDR1 is SGHRS and CDR2 is YFSETQ. V was pared by 4 bases and J by 2 bases, with 16 bases of the junction left unmatched. The CDR3 nucleotides are TGCGCCAGCAGCCACCTTGGCGGGACTAAGAGGAACACAGATACGCAGTATTTT. It yields the protein CASSHLGGTKRNTDTQYF.

V usage is TRBV5-1 and J usage is TRBJ2-3; 7 bases fit TRBD2. V trimming: 4 bases; J trimming: 6 bases; junction bases outside the gene matches: 14. The CDR3 has 16 residues. Germline assignment: CDR1 SGHRS and CDR2 YFSETQ. The DNA for the CDR3 is TGCGCCAGCAGCCCCGGAGGAGCGGGAAGGTGGGATACGCAGTATTTT. Translating it yields CASSPGGAGRWDTQYF. The complete variable domain, with remaining parts taken from reference TRBV5-1 and TRBJ2-3, reads KAGVTQTPRYLIKTRGQQVTLSCSPISGHRSVSWYQQTPGQGLQFLFEYFSETQRNKGNFPGRFSGRQFSNSRSEMNVSTLELGDSALYLCASSPGGAGRWDTQYFGPGTRLTVL.

A few counts support this clone. The rearrangement joins TRBV11-2 to TRBJ2-2, with 7 bases matching TRBD2. With 5 bases clipped from V and 6 bases from J, the junction kept 12 bases outside the gene matches. Looked up from germline, CDR1 is SGHAT and CDR2 is FQNNGV. This CDR3 contains 16 residues. CDR3 in DNA: TGTGCCAGCAGCCAGTCGACTAGCCGCGTCGCCGGGGAGCTGTTTTTT. Its translation is CASSQSTSRVAGELFF.

The V and J genes are TRBV10-3 and TRBJ2-3, with 9 bases identical to TRBD2. The CDR3 loop spans 15 amino acids. J lost 1 base, V lost 3 bases, and 2 bases had no gene match. Germline values: CDR1 ENHRY, CDR2 SYGVKD. This CDR3 reads CAISDGGRGTDTQYF. In DNA, the CDR3 is TGTGCCATCAGTGATGGCGGGAGGGGCACAGATACGCAGTATTTT.

DNA for the CDR3: TGTGCCAGCAGCTTGGTCGAGCCAAACATTCAGTACTTC. This encodes CASSLVEPNIQYF. The chain carries TRBV7-9 and TRBJ2-4; no firm D call. Germline-derived CDR1 and CDR2 are SEHNR and FQNEAQ (reference sequence). There are 13 residues in the CDR3. Trimming took 3 bases from V and 6 from J, leaving 9 bases between them.

The chain carries TRBV18 and TRBJ1-5; perhaps TRBD1 as D (5 bases). The CDR3 covers 17 residues. Germline assignment: CDR1 KGHSH and CDR2 LQKENI. Trimming shortened V by 2 bases and J by 1 base, and 15 bases separated the two germline ends. The CDR3 region has the DNA TGTGCCAGCTCACCAATAGCTCTCGGGGGGAGCAATCAGCCCCAGCATTTT. Protein: CASSPIALGGSNQPQHF.

The V and J genes are TRBV5-1 and TRBJ2-1; no definite D call. The CDR3 sequence is 14 residues long. The germline gives CDR1 SGHRS, CDR2 YFSETQ. Trimming took off 9 bases at V and 8 bases at J, with 21 bases between the two ends. The CDR3 spells CATSPGSPVDEQFF. The CDR3 DNA reads as TGCGCCACCTCACCCGGGTCCCCCGTCGATGAGCAGTTCTTC.

V is TRBV19 and J is TRBJ2-3; possibly TRBD2 for D (5 bases). Per germline, CDR1 LNHDA and CDR2 SQIVND (reference sequence). Trimming pared 6 bases from V and 3 bases from J, leaving 13 bases between. This CDR3 has 14 amino acids. The CDR3 is CASSADFFTDTQYF. DNA for the CDR3: TGTGCCAGTAGCGCGGACTTCTTTACAGATACGCAGTATTTT.

V gene TRBV4-2 combines with J gene TRBJ2-3; no reliable D call. Trimming took off 0 bases at V and 2 bases at J, with 9 bases between the two ends. Germline CDR1 reads LGHNA; CDR2 reads YNFKEQ. This CDR3 contains 15 residues. The CDR3: CASSQDRGYTDTQYF. The CDR3 DNA reads TGTGCCAGCAGCCAAGATAGAGGCTACACAGATACGCAGTATTTT.